Following are 8 T cell receptor beta chains from one sample sequenced in a study of cytomegalovirus exposure and HLA in healthy donors. Both 60 Vbeta primers and 13 Jbeta primers went into the PCR. Measured with immunoSEQ multiplex PCR; TCRdb has only the in-frame clones, and not every one. The table shows approximately 110,000 clones, with about three quarters occurring only once. Sequenced sample: PBMCs. The receptors here all came from a woman aged 55-70 years in good health and CMV-seropositive.

This chain joins TRBV13 and TRBJ2-7; TRBD1 agrees at 8 bases. Germline V gene lookup returns CDR1 PRHDT and CDR2 FYEKMQ (reference sequence). The CDR3 length is 15 residues. V shed 4 bases and J 3 bases; nucleotides not matched to a gene: 8. The CDR3 sequence: CASSSRRTGIYEQYF. In DNA, the CDR3 is TGTGCCAGCAGCTCCCGAAGGACAGGGATCTACGAGCAGTACTTC.

J is TRBJ1-3 and V is TRBV5-1; D remains ambiguous. This CDR3 has 15 amino acids. V was cut by 4 bases and J by 5 bases, with 16 bases left in between. Germline V CDR1 and CDR2: SGHRS, YFSETQ. This chain's CDR3 is CASSPEGYERNTIYF. CDR3 sequence (DNA): TGCGCCAGCAGCCCGGAGGGCTACGAGAGAAACACCATATATTTT.

J is TRBJ1-4 and V is TRBV5-6, with a possible D match to TRBD1 (6 bases). This CDR3 is 16 amino acids long. The V gene lost 4 bases and the J gene lost 12 bases, with 25 bases spanning the gap. Germline V gene lookup returns CDR1 SGHDT and CDR2 YYEEEE. In nucleotides, the CDR3 is TGTGCCAGCAGCCCCTGGTCGGCAGGGGCTATTGGAGAACTGTTTTTT. Translating gives CASSPWSAGAIGELFF. Supplemented by reference TRBV5-6 and TRBJ1-4, the full variable domain reads DAGVTQSPTHLIKTRGQQVTLRCSPKSGHDTVSWYQQALGQGPQFIFQYYEEEERQRGNFPDRFSGHQFPNYSSELNVNALLLGDSALYLCASSPWSAGAIGELFFGSGTQLSVL.

The chain is built from TRBV5-1 and TRBJ1-2, with D tentatively TRBD1 (6 bases). The CDR3 runs to 12 residues. The V end lost 4 bases, the J end lost 5 bases, and 9 bases lay between the germline ends. Germline V lookup: CDR1 SGHRS, CDR2 YFSETQ. CDR3 amino acids: CASSPGQYGYTF. As DNA, the CDR3 is TGCGCCAGCAGCCCCGGACAGTATGGCTACACCTTC.

The chain employs TRBV7-3 and TRBJ2-3; D is possibly TRBD1 (8 bases). CDR1 is SGHTA and CDR2 is FQGTGA in the germline V gene. There are 16 residues in the CDR3. V was shortened by 5 bases and J by 3 bases, with 18 bases between the two germline ends. The CDR3, as DNA: TGTGCCAGCAGCCCGAGGACAGGGCGGGGGACAGATACGCAGTATTTT. This gives the protein CASSPRTGRGTDTQYF.

The CDR3 sequence: CASSPDSNTEAFF. Here the CDR3 DNA reads TGTGCCAGCTCACCAGACTCGAACACTGAAGCTTTCTTT. V is TRBV18 and J is TRBJ1-1; the D is unclear. CDR1 and CDR2 from the germline V gene are KGHSH and LQKENI. CDR3 size: 13 residues. The V and J ends lost 2 bases and 1 base respectively, with 5 bases between them. Looking up the rest from reference TRBV18 and TRBJ1-1 gives the full variable domain: NAGVMQNPRHLVRRRGQEARLRCSPMKGHSHVYWYRQLPEEGLKFMVYLQKENIIDESGMPKERFSAEFPKEGPSILRIQQVVRGDSAAYFCASSPDSNTEAFFGQGTRLTVV.

This clone turned up a few times. V gene TRBV6-1 combines with J gene TRBJ1-5; 7 nucleotides match TRBD1. The CDR3 length is 13 residues. V trimming: 4 bases; J trimming: 5 bases; junction bases outside the gene matches: 2. The germline gives CDR1 MNHNS, CDR2 SASEGT. The CDR3 is CASSGTGDQPQHF. Here the CDR3 DNA reads TGTGCCAGCAGTGGTACAGGGGATCAGCCCCAGCATTTT.

The genes are TRBV15 and TRBJ1-5; 7 bases are a match to TRBD1. This CDR3 region has 15 residues. J was trimmed by 7 bases and V by 0 bases; bases with no gene match: 6. Germline V gene data show CDR1 as LNHNV and CDR2 as YYDKDF (reference sequence). The CDR3 sequence is CATSRDRQGRQPQHF. Here the CDR3 DNA reads TGTGCCACCAGCAGAGATCGACAGGGAAGACAGCCCCAGCATTTT.